The clone carrying this T cell receptor beta chain came up a few times. Its specificity is unknown. The sample comes from a study of human T cells and chemical hapten exposure. Study at large: The study lasted around 22 weeks, and patients were dosed weekly with diphenylcyclopropenone on the scalp throughout.

TCRdb recomputed calls from the RACE reads with MiXCR, one row per CDR3 protein. The sample contains 200,000 to 300,000 distinct CDR3 sequences, approximately 8.4% of which appear only once. Trimming shortened V by 0 bases and J by 3 bases, and 12 bases separated the two germline ends. CDR1 is SGHTA and CDR2 is FQGTGA in the germline V gene. The CDR3 contains 16 residues. Time point indicated: pre-sensitization, week 0. Documented treatment: therapeutic diphenylcyclopropenone sensitization with weekly scalp DPC. Those who donated were patients with alopecia, 18 to 70 years of age, and suitable for DPC. Study-level results: Versus controls, significantly more large CDR3 similarity clusters arose from expanded TCRs. Sensitizing to DPC left TCRs with a frequency above 1 in 1000 unaltered.

This material consisted of whole blood, taken in connection with sensitization to the hapten diphenylcyclopropenone (DPC). This receptor was identified in a woman between 35 and 50 years old with alopecia areata. Some clones in this sample may be carry-over from other donors' samples. The J gene is TRBJ2-1, the V gene TRBV7-3; a weak D match, TRBD1 (6 bases). CDR3 coding DNA: TGTGCCAGCAGCTTAACGGGGGCTCTATTCTACAATGAGCAGTTCTTC. As protein: CASSLTGALFYNEQFF.